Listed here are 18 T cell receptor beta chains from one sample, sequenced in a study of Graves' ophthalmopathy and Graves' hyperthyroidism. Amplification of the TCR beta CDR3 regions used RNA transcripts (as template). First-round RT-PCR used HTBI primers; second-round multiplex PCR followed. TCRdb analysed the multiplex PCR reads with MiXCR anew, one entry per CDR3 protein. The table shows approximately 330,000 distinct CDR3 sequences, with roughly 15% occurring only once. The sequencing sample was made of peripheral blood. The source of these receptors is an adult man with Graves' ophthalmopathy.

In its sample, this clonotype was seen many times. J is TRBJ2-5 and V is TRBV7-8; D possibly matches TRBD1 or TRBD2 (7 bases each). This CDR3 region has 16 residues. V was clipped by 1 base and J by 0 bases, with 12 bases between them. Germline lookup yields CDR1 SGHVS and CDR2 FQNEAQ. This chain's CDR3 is CASSLVTGRDQETQYF. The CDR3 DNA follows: TGTGCCAGCAGCTTAGTGACAGGGAGGGACCAAGAGACCCAGTACTTC. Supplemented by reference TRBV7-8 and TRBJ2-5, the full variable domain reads GAGVSQSPRYKVAKRGQDVALRCDPISGHVSLFWYQQALGQGPEFLTYFQNEAQLDKSGLPSDRFFAERPEGSVSTLKIQRTQQEDSAVYLCASSLVTGRDQETQYFGPGTRLLVL.

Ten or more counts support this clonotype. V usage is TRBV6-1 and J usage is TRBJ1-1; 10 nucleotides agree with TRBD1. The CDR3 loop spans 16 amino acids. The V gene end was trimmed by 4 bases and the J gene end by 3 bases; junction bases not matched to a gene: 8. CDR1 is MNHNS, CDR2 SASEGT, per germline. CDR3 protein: CASSVGTGVMDTEAFF. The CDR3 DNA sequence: TGTGCCAGCAGTGTGGGGACAGGGGTAATGGACACTGAAGCTTTCTTT.

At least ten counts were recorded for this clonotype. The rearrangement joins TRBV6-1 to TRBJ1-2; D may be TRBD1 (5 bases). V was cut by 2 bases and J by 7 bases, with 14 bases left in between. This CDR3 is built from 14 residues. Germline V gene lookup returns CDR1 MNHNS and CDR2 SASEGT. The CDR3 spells CASSEISRDGGYTF. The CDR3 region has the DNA TGTGCCAGCAGTGAAATATCCAGGGACGGTGGCTACACCTTC.

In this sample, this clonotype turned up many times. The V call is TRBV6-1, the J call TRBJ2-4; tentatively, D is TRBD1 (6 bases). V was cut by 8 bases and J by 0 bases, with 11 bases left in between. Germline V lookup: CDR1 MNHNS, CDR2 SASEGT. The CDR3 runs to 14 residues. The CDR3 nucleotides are TGTGCCAGCCTCGACAGGATAGCCAAAAACATTCAGTACTTC. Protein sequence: CASLDRIAKNIQYF.

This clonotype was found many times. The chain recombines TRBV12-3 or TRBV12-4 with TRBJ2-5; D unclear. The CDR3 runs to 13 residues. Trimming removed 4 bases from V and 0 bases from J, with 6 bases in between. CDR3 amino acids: CASSWNHQETQYF. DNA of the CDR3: TGTGCCAGCAGTTGGAACCACCAAGAGACCCAGTACTTC.

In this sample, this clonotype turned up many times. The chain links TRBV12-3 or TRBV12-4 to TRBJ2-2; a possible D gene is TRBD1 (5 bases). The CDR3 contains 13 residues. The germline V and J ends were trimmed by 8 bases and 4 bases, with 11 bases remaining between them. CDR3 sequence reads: CASLRGATGELFF. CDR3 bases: TGTGCCAGCCTCCGTGGGGCCACCGGGGAGCTGTTTTTT.

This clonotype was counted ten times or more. CDR3: CASSLGGVILHEAFF. CDR3 sequence (DNA): TGTGCCAGCAGCTTGGGAGGGGTGATCCTACACGAAGCTTTCTTT. This chain uses TRBV11-2 with TRBJ1-1; maybe TRBD1 (5 bases). Looked up from germline, CDR1 is SGHAT and CDR2 is FQNNGV. V was clipped by 3 bases and J by 8 bases, with 19 bases between them. The CDR3 has 15 amino acids.

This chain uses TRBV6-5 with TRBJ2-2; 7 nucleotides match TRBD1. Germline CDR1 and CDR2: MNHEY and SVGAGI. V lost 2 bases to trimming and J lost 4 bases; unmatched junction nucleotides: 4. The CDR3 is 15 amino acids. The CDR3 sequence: CASSYVAGGTGELFF. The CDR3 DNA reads TGTGCCAGCAGTTACGTCGCAGGGGGCACCGGGGAGCTGTTTTTT.

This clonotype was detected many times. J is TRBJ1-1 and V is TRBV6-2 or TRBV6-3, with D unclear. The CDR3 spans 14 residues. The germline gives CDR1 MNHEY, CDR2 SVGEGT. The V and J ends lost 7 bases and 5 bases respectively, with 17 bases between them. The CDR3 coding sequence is TGTGCCAGCACCTCCGGGCACTCGGGGACTGAAGCTTTCTTT. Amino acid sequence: CASTSGHSGTEAFF.

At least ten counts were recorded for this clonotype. The CDR3 bases are TGCGCCAGCCACCCACGGACAGGACCGAACACTGAAGCTTTCTTT. Its translation is CASHPRTGPNTEAFF. This rearrangement joins TRBV5-1 to TRBJ1-1; 7 nucleotides match TRBD1. Germline V lookup: CDR1 SGHRS, CDR2 YFSETQ. Germline trimming cut 7 bases from V and 1 base from J; bases unmatched to any gene: 10. The CDR3 length is 15 residues.

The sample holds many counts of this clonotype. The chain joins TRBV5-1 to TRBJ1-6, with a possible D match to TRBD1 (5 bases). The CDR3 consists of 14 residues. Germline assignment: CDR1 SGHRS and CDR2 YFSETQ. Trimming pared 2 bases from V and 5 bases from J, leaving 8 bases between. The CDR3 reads CASSFWGDNSPLHF. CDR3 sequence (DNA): TGCGCCAGCAGCTTCTGGGGGGATAATTCACCCCTCCACTTT.

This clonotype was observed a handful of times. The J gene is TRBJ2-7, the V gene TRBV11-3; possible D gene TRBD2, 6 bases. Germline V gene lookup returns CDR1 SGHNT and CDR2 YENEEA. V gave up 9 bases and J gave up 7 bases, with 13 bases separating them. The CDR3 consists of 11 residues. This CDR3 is CASSIAGEQYF. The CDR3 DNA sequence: TGTGCCAGTAGTATTGCGGGGGAGCAGTACTTC.

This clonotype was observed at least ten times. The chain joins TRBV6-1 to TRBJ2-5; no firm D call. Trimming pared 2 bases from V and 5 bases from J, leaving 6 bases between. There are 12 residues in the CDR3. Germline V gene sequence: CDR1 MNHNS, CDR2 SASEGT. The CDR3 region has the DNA TGTGCCAGCAGTGAAAGGTTGGAGACCCAGTACTTC. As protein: CASSERLETQYF.

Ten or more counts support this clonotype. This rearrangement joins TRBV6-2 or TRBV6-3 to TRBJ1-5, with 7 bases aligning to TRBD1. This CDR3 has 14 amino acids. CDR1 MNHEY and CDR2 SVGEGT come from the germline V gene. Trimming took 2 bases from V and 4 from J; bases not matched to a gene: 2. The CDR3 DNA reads TGTGCCAGCAGTTACATGGACAGGAATCAGCCCCAGCATTTT. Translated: CASSYMDRNQPQHF.

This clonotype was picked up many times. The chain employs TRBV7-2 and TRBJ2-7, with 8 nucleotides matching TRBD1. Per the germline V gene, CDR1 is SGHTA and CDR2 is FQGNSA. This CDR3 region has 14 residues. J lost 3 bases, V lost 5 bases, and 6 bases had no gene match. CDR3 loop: CASSTRTGYYEQYF. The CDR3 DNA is TGTGCCAGCAGCACAAGGACAGGGTACTACGAGCAGTACTTC.

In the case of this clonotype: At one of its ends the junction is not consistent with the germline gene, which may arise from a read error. CDR3 bases: TGTGCCATCAGTAGGGGAGCTAACTATGGCTACAACTTC. This encodes CAISRGANYGYNF. The V gene is TRBV10-3, the J gene TRBJ1-2; the D gene is possibly TRBD1 (5 bases). CDR1 and CDR2 (germline): ENHRY, SYGVKD. The CDR3 loop spans 13 amino acids.

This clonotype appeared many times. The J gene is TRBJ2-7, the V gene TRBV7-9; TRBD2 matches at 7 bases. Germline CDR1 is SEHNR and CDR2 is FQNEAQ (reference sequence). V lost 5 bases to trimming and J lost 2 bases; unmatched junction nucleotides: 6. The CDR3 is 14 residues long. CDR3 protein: CASSLPGGAYEQYF. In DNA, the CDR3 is TGTGCCAGCAGCCTCCCTGGGGGGGCCTACGAGCAGTACTTC.

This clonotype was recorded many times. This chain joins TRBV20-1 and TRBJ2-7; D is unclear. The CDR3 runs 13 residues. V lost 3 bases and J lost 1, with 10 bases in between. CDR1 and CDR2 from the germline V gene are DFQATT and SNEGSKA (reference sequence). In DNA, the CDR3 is TGCAGTGCTAGGAGCCCGAGATCCTACGAGCAGTACTTC. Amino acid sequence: CSARSPRSYEQYF.